The 26 T cell receptor beta chains listed next were all sequenced from one sample in a study of blood T cell repertoires in COVID-19. Data came from immunoSEQ multiplex PCR; TCRdb stores just in-frame clones and leaves some out. Of fewer than 250,000 clones in the sample, about 85% were seen once. The sample comprised peripheral blood. The receptors here all came from a young man with acute or convalescent COVID-19.

This clone was counted once. The CDR3 here is CASSIAGAYTGELFF. CDR3 in DNA: TGTGCCAGTAGTATAGCAGGGGCATACACCGGGGAGCTGTTTTTT. The rearrangement links TRBV19 to TRBJ2-2; weak D call: TRBD1 (6 bases). V dropped 1 base and J dropped 3 bases, with 9 bases sitting between them. The CDR3 runs to 15 residues. Per the germline V gene, CDR1 is LNHDA and CDR2 is SQIVND (reference sequence). The full variable domain, rest sourced from reference TRBV19 and TRBJ2-2, is DGGITQSPKYLFRKEGQNVTLSCEQNLNHDAMYWYRQDPGQGLRLIYYSQIVNDFQKGDIAEGYSVSREKKESFPLTVTSAQKNPTAFYLCASSIAGAYTGELFFGEGSRLTVL.

The rearrangement uses TRBV6-1 and TRBJ1-2, with D tentatively TRBD1 (5 bases). The CDR3 has 13 residues. V lost 2 bases, J lost 3 bases, and 7 bases lay in between. Per the germline V gene, CDR1 is MNHNS and CDR2 is SASEGT. The CDR3: CASSETGDYGYTF. The CDR3 DNA follows: TGTGCCAGCAGTGAAACAGGTGACTATGGCTACACCTTC.

CDR3 DNA: TGTGCCAGCAGCCAAGATCAAGGGGTATTATCCTATAATTCACCCCTCCACTTT. It codes for CASSQDQGVLSYNSPLHF. The V call is TRBV14, the J call TRBJ1-6; TRBD1 might be the D (5 bases). Germline CDR1 and CDR2: SGHDN and FVKESK. CDR3 size: 18 residues. The V end lost 0 bases, the J end lost 1 base, and 13 bases lay between the germline ends.

The genes are TRBV6-2 or TRBV6-3 and TRBJ1-1, with 7 bases matching TRBD1. The trim removed 4 bases at V and 4 bases at J, leaving 9 bases unmatched. Germline values: CDR1 MNHEY, CDR2 SVGEGT. This CDR3 spans 15 amino acids. In DNA form, the CDR3 reads TGTGCCAGCAGTTCCACTTACAGGGGAGTCACTGAAGCTTTCTTT. Translating gives CASSSTYRGVTEAFF.

The chain couples TRBV6-5 to TRBJ2-1; TRBD2 is a possible D gene (7 bases). Germline CDR1 is MNHEY and CDR2 is SVGAGI. V was cut by 8 bases and J by 14 bases, with 19 bases left in between. The CDR3 runs 12 residues. CDR3 sequence reads: CASHTGGPGEFF. CDR3 nucleotide sequence: TGTGCCAGCCATACGGGGGGCCCCGGGGAGTTCTTC.

This chain uses TRBV28 with TRBJ2-2; 8 nucleotides align to TRBD1. The trim removed 9 bases at V and 7 bases at J, leaving 10 bases unmatched. Per germline, CDR1 MDHEN and CDR2 SYDVKM. This CDR3 has 14 amino acids. CDR3 sequence: CASKISGGVGELFF. The CDR3 DNA reads as TGTGCCAGTAAAATATCAGGGGGCGTCGGGGAGCTGTTTTTT.

The chain is built from TRBV6-5 and TRBJ1-1, with a tentative D call TRBD1 (5 bases). The CDR3 extends over 14 amino acids. In germline, CDR1 is MNHEY, CDR2 SVGAGI. V gave up 5 bases and J gave up 7 bases, with 17 bases separating them. The CDR3 nucleotides read TGTGCCAGCAGTAAACGGACACCTTTCGATGAAGCTTTCTTT. It is translated as CASSKRTPFDEAFF.

This chain uses TRBV6-5 with TRBJ1-3, with 7 positions matching TRBD1. Germline V lookup: CDR1 MNHEY, CDR2 SVGAGI. The junction had 5 bases not matched to a gene; V was cut back by 3 bases and J by 3 bases. This CDR3 is built from 15 residues. In nucleotides, the CDR3 is TGTGCCAGCAGTTATGAGGGGGCTGGTGGAAACACCATATATTTT. Translation: CASSYEGAGGNTIYF.

The V gene is TRBV28, the J gene TRBJ1-6; maybe TRBD1 (5 bases). Trimming removed 5 bases from V and 5 bases from J, with 7 bases in between. The CDR3 loop spans 13 amino acids. Germline lookup yields CDR1 MDHEN and CDR2 SYDVKM. For the CDR3, the DNA is TGTGCCAGCAGTAAGGGGAATAATTCACCCCTCCACTTT. Residues: CASSKGNNSPLHF.

The V and J genes are TRBV6-2 or TRBV6-3 and TRBJ1-2; TRBD1 matches 11 bases. This CDR3 region has 14 residues. The V gene's germline CDR1 is MNHEY and CDR2 SVGEGT. Trimming cost V 6 bases and J 6 bases; bases outside gene matches: 6. Written as DNA, the CDR3 is TGTGCCAGCAGCTGGGACAGGGGGATTGATGGCTACACCTTC. Translating it yields CASSWDRGIDGYTF.

This chain's CDR3 is CAIAPETDTQYF. In DNA, the CDR3 is TGTGCCATCGCCCCCGAGACAGATACGCAGTATTTT. The rearrangement links TRBV28 to TRBJ2-3; D remains ambiguous. Trimming cost V 10 bases and J 3 bases, with 11 bases left between them. The CDR3 extends over 12 amino acids. Germline CDR1 reads MDHEN; CDR2 reads SYDVKM. The complete variable domain, with remaining parts taken from reference TRBV28 and TRBJ2-3, reads DVKVTQSSRYLVKRTGEKVFLECVQDMDHENMFWYRQDPGLGLRLIYFSYDVKMKEKGDIPEGYSVSREKKERFSLILESASTNQTSMYLCAIAPETDTQYFGPGTRLTVL.

This sequence joins TRBV7-8 and TRBJ2-7; 11 nucleotides agree with TRBD2. The junction had 9 bases not matched to a gene; V was cut back by 5 bases and J by 6 bases. CDR1 is SGHVS, CDR2 FQNEAQ, per germline. The CDR3 extends over 15 amino acids. DNA for the CDR3: TGTGCCAGCAGCGCCCGGACTAGCGGGTCCCTCGAGCAGTACTTC. Its translation: CASSARTSGSLEQYF. The entire variable domain, with the rest obtained from reference TRBV7-8 and TRBJ2-7, is as follows: GAGVSQSPRYKVAKRGQDVALRCDPISGHVSLFWYQQALGQGPEFLTYFQNEAQLDKSGLPSDRFFAERPEGSVSTLKIQRTQQEDSAVYLCASSARTSGSLEQYFGPGTRLTVT.

The chain employs TRBV6-5 and TRBJ2-3, with D perhaps matching TRBD1 (6 bases). From germline, CDR1 is MNHEY and CDR2 SVGAGI. This CDR3 is built from 13 residues. Trimming removed 8 bases from V and 4 bases from J, with 13 bases in between. DNA for the CDR3: TGTGCCAGCTTAACCAGGGGAGCAGATACGCAGTATTTT. It codes for CASLTRGADTQYF.

The V and J genes are TRBV2 and TRBJ1-1; the D is unclear. Germline V gene lookup returns CDR1 SNHLY and CDR2 FYNNEI. The V and J ends lost 6 bases and 1 base respectively, with 6 bases between them. The CDR3 runs 12 residues. The DNA of the CDR3 is TGTGCCAGCAGCCTATCGAACACTGAAGCTTTCTTT. This codes for CASSLSNTEAFF.

The chain uses TRBV7-3 and TRBJ2-7, with D possibly matching TRBD1 (5 bases). This CDR3 has 13 residues. Trimming pared 3 bases from V and 6 bases from J, leaving 12 bases between. In germline, CDR1 is SGHTA, CDR2 FQGTGA. The CDR3 DNA sequence: TGTGCCAGCAGCTTGACGCAGGGCGGCGAGCAGTACTTC. Its protein is CASSLTQGGEQYF.

This rearrangement joins TRBV19 to TRBJ1-1; D is perhaps TRBD1 (6 bases). The ends were cut back, 4 bases at V and 4 bases at J, with 25 bases in the middle. CDR1 and CDR2 from the germline V gene are LNHDA and SQIVND (reference sequence). This CDR3 has 18 residues. The CDR3, as DNA: TGTGCCAGTAGTAGACGAACAGGGCGGGTGTTTTTTCGCACTGAAGCTTTCTTT. It yields the protein CASSRRTGRVFFRTEAFF.

The V call is TRBV19, the J call TRBJ1-5, with TRBD1 matching over 9 bases. Germline CDR1 LNHDA, CDR2 SQIVND (reference sequence). The V segment lost 7 bases and the J segment 4 bases; nucleotides outside the gene matches: 8. The CDR3 spans 15 residues. The chain's CDR3 is CASTRDRATNQPQHF. As DNA, the CDR3 is TGTGCCAGTACCCGGGACAGGGCAACTAATCAGCCCCAGCATTTT.

The chain has TRBV27 and TRBJ1-3; 7 nucleotides line up with TRBD1. The CDR3 consists of 16 residues. Germline CDR1 and CDR2: MNHEY and SMNVEV (reference sequence). Trimming took 5 bases from V and 0 from J; bases not matched to a gene: 7. CDR3 in DNA: TGTGCCAGCAGTCCGACGCAGGGGGTCTCTGGAAACACCATATATTTT. It encodes CASSPTQGVSGNTIYF.

The chain recombines TRBV2 with TRBJ2-3; TRBD2 matches at 8 bases. The CDR3 has 14 amino acids. V trimming: 7 bases; J trimming: 5 bases; junction bases outside the gene matches: 8. Germline V gene sequence: CDR1 SNHLY, CDR2 FYNNEI. The CDR3 is CASNKAGVIDTQYF. CDR3 DNA: TGTGCCAGCAATAAAGCGGGAGTAATAGATACGCAGTATTTT.

The rearrangement uses TRBV6-5 and TRBJ1-2, with D possibly matching TRBD1 (5 bases). The germline V and J ends were trimmed by 6 bases and 4 bases, with 15 bases remaining between them. The CDR3 is 14 amino acids. The germline V gene encodes CDR1 MNHEY and CDR2 SVGAGI. The CDR3 spells CASSYRSGGYGYTF. CDR3 DNA: TGTGCCAGCAGCTACAGGTCGGGTGGCTATGGCTACACCTTC.

The chain is built from TRBV28 and TRBJ1-1; 7 nucleotides align to TRBD1. The CDR3 loop spans 15 amino acids. Germline-derived CDR1 and CDR2 are MDHEN and SYDVKM. J lost 4 bases, V lost 3 bases, and 8 bases had no gene match. CDR3 residues: CASSFIRGRGTEAFF. CDR3 DNA sequence: TGTGCCAGCAGTTTCATAAGGGGGCGAGGCACTGAAGCTTTCTTT. Drawing the rest from reference TRBV28 and TRBJ1-1, the complete variable domain is DVKVTQSSRYLVKRTGEKVFLECVQDMDHENMFWYRQDPGLGLRLIYFSYDVKMKEKGDIPEGYSVSREKKERFSLILESASTNQTSMYLCASSFIRGRGTEAFFGQGTRLTVV.

The chain combines TRBV18 with TRBJ2-7; D uncertain. CDR1 KGHSH and CDR2 LQKENI come from the germline V gene. The CDR3 spans 14 residues. V lost 0 bases and J 4 bases, leaving 10 bases between the germline ends. The chain's CDR3 is CASSPPSPLYEQYF. CDR3 nucleotide sequence: TGTGCCAGCTCACCACCTTCTCCCCTATACGAGCAGTACTTC.

This chain connects TRBV6-5 to TRBJ2-1, with TRBD2 matching 7 bases. The CDR3 totals 13 residues. Per germline, CDR1 MNHEY and CDR2 SVGAGI. Trimming cost V 6 bases and J 9 bases; bases outside gene matches: 8. The CDR3 loop reads CASSPGLSTEQFF. The CDR3 nucleotides read TGTGCCAGCAGCCCGGGACTAAGTACTGAGCAGTTCTTC.

The rearrangement uses TRBV4-1 and TRBJ1-2; D remains unclear. Germline-derived CDR1 and CDR2 are MGHRA and YSYEKL. This CDR3 has 14 residues. Trimming took 4 bases from V and 5 from J, leaving 14 bases between them. The CDR3 bases are TGCGCCAGCAGCCCCGCGGCTCGCGGATATGGCTACACCTTC. This translates into CASSPAARGYGYTF.

This sequence joins TRBV30 and TRBJ1-5; 7 bases are a match to TRBD1. From germline, CDR1 is GTSNPN and CDR2 SVGIG (reference sequence). This CDR3 is built from 13 residues. Unmatched junction bases numbered 7, after V lost 6 bases and J lost 5 bases. The CDR3 DNA is TGTGCCTGTAGGGGCCAGGGGGATCAGCCCCAGCATTTT. Its translation: CACRGQGDQPQHF. Full variable domain (missing parts from reference TRBV30 and TRBJ1-5): SQTIHQWPATLVQPVGSPLSLECTVEGTSNPNLYWYRQAAGRGLQLLFYSVGIGQISSEVPQNLSASRPQDRQFILSSKKLLLSDSGFYLCACRGQGDQPQHFGDGTRLSIL.

The chain links TRBV28 to TRBJ2-5; D unclear. V lost 4 bases to trimming and J lost 3 bases, with 12 bases between them. This CDR3 contains 14 residues. The germline gives CDR1 MDHEN, CDR2 SYDVKM. CDR3 protein: CASSYPTVKETQYF. The DNA of the CDR3 is TGTGCCAGCAGTTATCCTACAGTAAAAGAGACCCAGTACTTC.